The clone carrying this T cell receptor (beta chain) was found once. This CDR3 is built from 18 residues. V was clipped by 2 bases and J by 0 bases; unmatched bases: 3. Germline assignment: CDR1 KGHSH and CDR2 LQKENI. This specimen comes from a study of blood T cell repertoires in COVID-19. Turning to the study itself: Sites in the United States, Italy and Spain provided acute and convalescent COVID-19 samples. PBMCs, B-cell-depleted T cells, or T cells provided the cDNA or gDNA that made up the material.

Authors' analysis steps: Using reference gene primer amplification, nucleated cell counts were estimated. Measured with immunoSEQ multiplex PCR; TCRdb has only the in-frame clones, and not every one. D and trimming were read from the DNA, whereas the V and J calls and clone size are those reported in that table. The data contain 250,000 to 300,000 clones, less than 90% of them seen just once; the ten biggest clones take up nearly 2%. The source material was peripheral blood. V is TRBV18 and J is TRBJ2-1, with 14 bases lining up with TRBD2. The TCR originated in a man aged 25 to 45 with active or convalescent COVID-19. The CDR3 is CASSPGTSGGSSYNEQFF. The CDR3 DNA reads TGTGCCAGCTCACCAGGGACTAGCGGGGGCTCCTCCTACAATGAGCAGTTCTTC.